Sequencing of this T cell receptor beta chain was carried out in a study of cytomegalovirus exposure and HLA in healthy donors (dated by TCRdb to about 2017). At the level of the whole study: According to an earlier analysis of 587 of the donors, 150 million to 200 million T cells yielded roughly 100 million unique TCR beta sequences and 276 Gb of sequence data. Among around 400 genotyped donors of the cohort, an average of around 240,000 unique TCR beta nucleotide sequences was sequenced per donor, of which approximately 19% were non-productive. A handful of DR-DQ haplotypes were handled as single units for association and clustering because linkage in the cohort was strong. To predict cytomegalovirus infection status, the study combined high-throughput TCR immunosequencing, statistical association of individual TCRs with disease status, and machine learning. Of the 350 to 450 genotyped donors, 81% were placed in the genetic ancestry cluster associated with self-reported Caucasian donors. A separate validation cohort of some 130 different subjects was used in addition to the roughly 670-subject first cohort. All discovery cohort repertoires had been generated on a single sequencing platform. An early release covering over 500 HLA-typed donors comprised approximately 300 gigabases of sequencing data and around 80 million unique TCR sequences. The number of donors typed differed by locus, with 629-630 for A, B, C, DRB1 and DQB1, 522 for DQA1, approximately 580 for DPA1, and about 450 for DPB1. The study aimed to test whether cataloging public T cell receptors could reveal signatures of past pathogen exposure. The T cell repertoires of under 750 subjects were profiled by immunosequencing and related to cytomegalovirus serostatus. To decide whether each TCR beta V gene segment behaved as functional or pseudogenic, an earlier analysis of 587 of the donors relied on high-throughput TCR beta sequencing. Donor age, sex, ethnicity and CMV serostatus were compiled alongside the repertoire data. The later analysis used no new phenotypic data to find candidate immune exposures, relying instead on TCR beta sequences and their occurrence across donors. A later analysis re-analyzed previously published TCR beta repertoires from roughly 690 donors and added high-resolution HLA genotyping to study TCR occurrence patterns. Class I and class II HLA loci were covered by the typing at four-digit resolution. A later genetic analysis took genome-wide SNP genotypes for about three fifths of the 666 donors and used that subset as a discovery cohort. The investigation overall reported the following: For the cohort, immune exposure information was limited to CMV serostatus. Linkage disequilibrium might explain the correlated functional status among segregating V segments, but an unknown experimental factor could not be excluded. At a false discovery rate of 0.05, a later analysis linked 16,000 or so TCR beta sequences to specific HLA alleles. The 87-base-pair reads could not distinguish some IMGT-functional V segments, including TRBV6-2 and TRBV6-3, so those segments were excluded. Because HLA typing was missing for some donors at each locus, association tests included only the typed subset. The sequencing pipeline was judged likely to have produced a cluster of highly shared sequence variants as a technical artifact. According to a later genetic analysis, donors in an Asian-associated ancestry cluster had fewer N-insertions in productive TCRs than the approximately 650-donor mean. According to a later analysis, TCR association rates differed among HLA loci, with DRB1 alleles showing the most associated TCRs and HLA-C alleles showing the fewest. In an earlier analysis of more than 450 of the donors, most TCR beta V segments were observed in productive rearrangements about 90% or about 30% of the time, broadly matching IMGT annotations. Presence/absence analyses assumed roughly uniform sequencing depth across donors, an assumption that may not hold. A total of fewer than 200 TCR beta chains were listed by the study as associated with cytomegalovirus. Because counts were too low, seventeen rarely observed V segments, including chromosome 9 orphons, were excluded from the earlier analysis of around 590 of the donors. The classifier was reported to diagnose cytomegalovirus status with high specificity and sensitivity in both the original and validation cohorts. While some public TCRs were present in many individuals, most TCR sequences turned up only very rarely across donors. A further reported finding was that TCR beta sequences accurately predicted the HLA-A and HLA-B alleles for most subjects in the first cohort. When HLA alleles, especially DR and DQ, strongly co-occurred, TCR associations were difficult to assign to individual alleles. In a later analysis, most CMV-associated TCR beta chains were found to appear HLA-restricted, with HLA associations seemingly driven largely by CMV exposure. In vitro tests confirmed that a few of the cytomegalovirus-associated TCR beta chains recognize cytomegalovirus antigens. It was suggested by the authors that the approach could potentially be generalized to other disease states and immunological phenotypes. The cohort was sequenced for TCR beta chains only, and without alpha or paired-chain data the features that could be detected were limited. A later analysis reported that several top co-occurrence clusters appeared linked to parvovirus B19, influenza, CMV and Epstein-Barr virus. V-gene and J-gene trimming of TCR beta chains was associated with a missense DCLRE1C variant in a later genetic analysis, and the association was replicated in an independent cohort. In a later analysis, HLA-associated TCR beta chains showed more clonal expansion and lower generation probabilities than non-associated chains that were equally common.

A word on this clone: There is no known antigen for this receptor. No base quality information exists; no much larger clone differs at one position.

In total, 630 or so healthy bone marrow donors made up the cohort. Cohort members were all nominally healthy when sampled, although unrecorded immune exposures were likely present. The donor was CMV seronegative and belonged to the group of over 300 seronegative cohort members. A peripheral blood sample was provided by each donor, and peripheral blood mononuclear cells were used for TCR beta sequencing. Genomic DNA was extracted from the blood cell samples with the Qiagen DNeasy Blood Extraction Kit. The germline V gene (reference sequence) sets CDR1 to LNHDA and CDR2 to SQIVND. From the cysteine up to the phenylalanine, the CDR3 has a length of 14 residues. The DNA shown is the 42-base CDR3, in frame from base 1. V ends up 5 bases short and J 1 base short, with an unmatched junction base count of 4. The library came from the immunoSEQ multiplex PCR assay. The multiplex PCR relied on a mix of 60 forward primers for TCR Vbeta segments and 13 reverse primers for TCR Jbeta segments. A multiplex PCR assay on genomic DNA amplified the CDR3 region of rearranged TCR beta genes. Amplified TCR beta libraries were sequenced as 87-base-pair reads on the Illumina HiSeq System. The original pipeline was this. A later analysis tallied some 79 million unique TCR beta chains across the 660 or so repertoires, and some 10 million of those chains were shared by two or more donors. To remove PCR and sequencing errors, raw reads were error-corrected and collapsed into unique sequences using a nearest-neighbor algorithm that merged closely related sequences. To assign V, D and J gene segments, CDR3 sequences were aligned to IMGT reference sequences. For a sequence to be retained, a match of at least six nucleotides to both a V gene segment and a J gene segment was required. A rearrangement was called productive if the CDR3 had no stop codons and remained in frame with V and J, and every other rearrangement was called non-productive. CDR3 was defined according to IMGT convention as the region running from the second conserved V-encoded cysteine to the conserved J-encoded phenylalanine. Sequences without an unambiguous match to a single V gene segment were excluded from the earlier analysis of several hundred of the donors. An earlier analysis of about 600 of the donors called V segments functional above 56.7% productive rearrangements and segregating when the between-donor standard deviation exceeded 5%. To diagnose cytomegalovirus status from the catalog of TCR beta chain sequences, a statistical classification framework was built. In a later analysis, TCR nucleotide sequences were compared against IMGT/GENE-DB human TR gene sequences so that V and J genes could be assigned. In a later analysis, CDR3 sequences and most-parsimonious VDJ recombination scenarios were assigned using the TCRdist pipeline. In a later analysis, each TCR beta chain was defined by its CDR3 amino acid sequence together with its V-gene family, and reads lacking a unique V-gene family were excluded. As a way to deal with suspected cross-contamination and a sequencing artifact, a later analysis dropped 450 to 600 nucleotide sequences that were highly shared and had low generation probability. A later analysis calculated a clonal expansion index for each public chain from normalized within-repertoire ranks of inferred template counts. Generation probabilities in a later analysis came from a VDJ recombination model fitted to out-of-frame rearrangements, and those results were checked against IGoR. A later analysis scored TCR-TCR, TCR-HLA and TCR-CMV co-occurrence with hypergeometric tests, applying a repertoire-size bias correction to TCR pairs. To estimate false discovery rates, a later analysis permuted the HLA or CMV assignments 20 times. In a later analysis, co-occurring TCRs were grouped using DBSCAN, with TCRdist sequence similarity added in when clustering inside HLA-allele-positive subsets. Co-occurrence clustering excluded repertoires with fewer than 30,000 or more than 120,000 public chains, plus five with anomalous nucleotide sharing. In TCRdb, the immuneACCESS table is reduced to in-frame sequences with V and J assigned. These tables do not hold every clone; where another copy was compared, an unresolved V gene accounts for under half, and the others remain unexplained. V and J calls and clone size follow that table, whereas D and trimming were derived from the DNA. The sample table holds 130,000 or so clones, of which around three quarters were seen once. The top ten clonotypes cover 1.8% of the sample.

The chain joins TRBV19 to TRBJ1-1, with TRBD1 matching 7 junction bases. The sample was PBMCs. The sequence derives from a man in his forties or fifties in good health and CMV-seronegative. CDR3 sequence: CASSPRQGNTEAFF. The DNA is TGTGCCAGTAGTCCTAGACAGGGGAACACTGAAGCTTTCTTT.